Following are 26 T cell receptor beta chains from one sample sequenced in a study of T cell repertoires in cytomegalovirus infection (dated by TCRdb to the late 2010s). Data came from an Illumina HiSeq 1500. TCRdb cleaned the public reads at Q25 with fastp, built clones with MiXCR and kept in-frame beta chains. Under each unique CDR3 protein, matching rows form one entry showing the most common genes and DNA. This sample gives 310,000 or so distinct CDR3 sequences in total; over 20% of them show up just once. Approximately 14% of the sample is taken by the ten largest. The sequenced material came from PBMCs. All receptors derive from a human donor in good health (CMV status not recorded). Some clones in this sample may be carry-over from other donors' samples.

In its sample, this clonotype was seen many times. The V and J genes are TRBV7-2 and TRBJ2-1; TRBD2 agrees at 15 bases. V gave up 3 bases and J gave up 7 bases; unmatched junction bases: 1. The CDR3 is 15 amino acids. Germline V gives CDR1 SGHTA, CDR2 FQGNSA. This CDR3 reads CASSFGTSGGNEQFF. CDR3 nucleotide sequence: TGTGCCAGCAGCTTCGGGACTAGCGGGGGGAATGAGCAGTTCTTC.

For the CDR3, the DNA is TGCGCCAGCAGCCATGGATCGGACAGGGCTACCTACGAGCAGTACTTC. Its protein product is CASSHGSDRATYEQYF. The rearrangement links TRBV4-1 to TRBJ2-7; 8 bases agree with TRBD1. Trimming removed 3 bases from V and 2 bases from J; junction bases left unmatched: 9. Germline V lookup: CDR1 MGHRA, CDR2 YSYEKL. The CDR3 is 16 amino acids.

This clonotype showed up just a few times. The chain joins TRBV7-2 to TRBJ2-3, with D uncertain. The CDR3 contains 12 residues. Germline V CDR1 and CDR2: SGHTA, FQGNSA. Trimming removed 2 bases from V and 4 bases from J, with 4 bases in between. CDR3 loop: CASSLRSDTQYF. CDR3 nucleotides: TGTGCCAGCAGCTTACGGTCAGATACGCAGTATTTT.

This clonotype was seen ten or more times. The chain is built from TRBV7-3 and TRBJ2-3; 8 bases align to TRBD1. The CDR3 is 19 residues long. Germline V gene data show CDR1 as SGHTA and CDR2 as FQGTGA. V dropped 1 base and J dropped 0; count of bases not matched to a gene: 12. This CDR3 is CASSLSWTGNLASTDTQYF. The CDR3 DNA sequence: TGTGCCAGCAGCTTAAGTTGGACAGGGAACCTTGCCAGCACAGATACGCAGTATTTT.

The chain has TRBV6-5 and TRBJ2-1; 7 positions match TRBD1. V was clipped by 2 bases and J by 0 bases; unmatched bases: 4. There are 16 residues in the CDR3. CDR1 is MNHEY, CDR2 SVGAGI, per germline. The CDR3 nucleotides are TGTGCCAGCAGTTACCAGGGGGTCCTCTCCTACAATGAGCAGTTCTTC. Translated, it gives CASSYQGVLSYNEQFF.

Worth noting for this clonotype: A much larger clone lies a single base off, so this may be a read error. This chain connects TRBV7-9 to TRBJ2-7; D is possibly TRBD1 (6 bases). Germline assignment: CDR1 SEHNR and CDR2 FQNEAQ (reference sequence). The length of the CDR3 is 16 residues. The CDR3 sequence is CAGSLELGGILDEQYF. CDR3 sequence (DNA): TGTGCCGGCAGCTTAGAACTAGGGGGTATTCTGGACGAGCAGTACTTC.

As DNA, the CDR3 is TGTGCCAGCAGCTTGCGGGTAAGCGGGATATCCTACAATGAGCAGTTCTTC. This encodes CASSLRVSGISYNEQFF. This chain links TRBV7-2 with TRBJ2-1; TRBD2 agrees at 7 bases. The CDR3 spans 17 residues. The V gene's germline CDR1 is SGHTA and CDR2 FQGNSA. V lost 3 bases, J lost 1 base, and 9 bases stayed unmatched.

This clonotype has ten or more counts. The rearrangement joins TRBV7-2 to TRBJ2-5; 7 bases fit TRBD1. There are 15 residues in the CDR3. The junction had 9 bases not matched to a gene; V was cut back by 5 bases and J by 3 bases. Germline V lookup: CDR1 SGHTA, CDR2 FQGNSA. CDR3 loop: CASSPMLTGKETQYF. CDR3 nucleotide sequence: TGTGCCAGCAGCCCCATGTTGACAGGGAAAGAGACCCAGTACTTC.

The chain carries TRBV18 and TRBJ2-7; no reliable D call. The CDR3 extends over 13 amino acids. Per the germline V gene, CDR1 is KGHSH and CDR2 is LQKENI. V lost 6 bases to trimming and J lost 3 bases, with 12 bases between them. CDR3: CASSPTSDYEQYF. The CDR3 region has the DNA TGTGCCAGCTCTCCGACGAGTGACTACGAGCAGTACTTC.

This clonotype came up once. This chain uses TRBV12-3 or TRBV12-4 with TRBJ2-4; TRBD2 aligns across 8 bases. The CDR3 is 13 residues long. The V segment lost 3 bases and the J segment 6 bases; nucleotides outside the gene matches: 1. CDR3 sequence reads: CASSFTSGNIQYF. In DNA form, the CDR3 reads TGTGCCAGCAGTTTCACTAGCGGAAACATTCAGTACTTC.

This clonotype was detected only a few times. The V call is TRBV11-2, the J call TRBJ2-5; D is unresolved. Germline CDR1 and CDR2: SGHAT and FQNNGV. The CDR3 spans 14 residues. V dropped 1 base and J dropped 2 bases, with 8 bases sitting between them. CDR3 nucleotides: TGTGCCAGCAGCTTAGTCTGGGGACAAGAGACCCAGTACTTC. Its protein product is CASSLVWGQETQYF.

Regarding this clonotype: A much larger clonotype is one base distant, so this may be a read error. The chain employs TRBV7-4 and TRBJ2-5; the D is unclear. Trimming cost V 2 bases and J 4 bases, with 5 bases left between them. CDR1 SGHVT and CDR2 SQSDAQ come from the germline V gene. The CDR3 consists of 12 residues. CDR3 DNA: TGTGCCAGCAGCTTATACAGAGAGACCCAGTACTTC. Amino acids: CASSLYRETQYF.

This clonotype was seen many times. The chain uses TRBV5-1 and TRBJ2-1; 15 nucleotides align to TRBD2. CDR1 is SGHRS, CDR2 YFSETQ, per germline. This CDR3 comprises 15 residues. Trimming at V came to 6 bases and at J to 9 bases, leaving 7 bases not matched to a gene. CDR3 in DNA: TGCGCCAGCACCCCTGGGACTAGCGGGAGGACTGAGCAGTTCTTC. Its protein product is CASTPGTSGRTEQFF.

The chain recombines TRBV6-2 or TRBV6-3 with TRBJ2-5; no clear D gene. The germline CDR1 and CDR2 sequences are MNHEY and SVGEGT. Trimming stripped 6 bases from V and 5 bases from J, with 13 bases between. This CDR3 is built from 13 residues. DNA of the CDR3: TGTGCCAGCAGAACTCCAAGTGTGGAGACCCAGTACTTC. It is translated as CASRTPSVETQYF.

This clonotype is medium-sized by share. The V and J genes are TRBV7-2 and TRBJ1-1, with TRBD1 as a possible D gene (5 bases). Trimming cost V 5 bases and J 6 bases, with 19 bases left between them. CDR3 length equals 15 residues. CDR1 is SGHTA and CDR2 is FQGNSA in the germline V gene. CDR3 bases: TGTGCCAGCAGCCCCCAATCCCGGGGCTGGGCTGAAGCTTTCTTT. It is translated as CASSPQSRGWAEAFF.

The table lists this clonotype with a few counts. V gene TRBV7-2 combines with J gene TRBJ2-1; D uncertain. From germline, CDR1 is SGHTA and CDR2 FQGNSA. The V and J ends lost 2 bases and 10 bases respectively, with 21 bases between them. This CDR3 has 16 amino acids. CDR3 residues: CASSLWAGRASLEQFF. CDR3 DNA sequence: TGTGCCAGCAGCTTATGGGCTGGACGGGCCTCGTTAGAGCAGTTCTTC.

This chain uses TRBV7-2 with TRBJ2-3; D is unresolved. Between the trimmed V and J ends, which lost 1 base and 5 bases, there was a span of 10 bases. This CDR3 comprises 14 residues. CDR1 is SGHTA, CDR2 FQGNSA, per germline. This CDR3 reads CASSLGWEQDTQYF. The CDR3 DNA is TGTGCCAGCAGCTTAGGGTGGGAACAAGATACGCAGTATTTT.

This clonotype appeared a single time. The V call is TRBV7-8, the J call TRBJ2-2; maybe TRBD2 (5 bases). The V gene lost 0 bases and the J gene lost 4 bases, with 12 bases spanning the gap. Germline V gene lookup returns CDR1 SGHVS and CDR2 FQNEAQ. The length of the CDR3 is 16 residues. CDR3 coding DNA: TGTGCCAGCAGCTTAGCGTCGCGGGCGGCCACCGGGGAGCTGTTTTTT. This codes for CASSLASRAATGELFF.

This chain links TRBV12-3 or TRBV12-4 with TRBJ1-2; 7 bases are a match to TRBD1. Trimming removed 3 bases from V and 2 bases from J; junction bases left unmatched: 3. The CDR3 is made up of 14 amino acids. The CDR3 sequence: CASSFGRGNYGYTF. The DNA of the CDR3 is TGTGCCAGCAGTTTCGGCAGGGGGAACTATGGCTACACCTTC.

This clonotype appeared once. V usage is TRBV7-2 and J usage is TRBJ2-1; D is unclear. Germline CDR1 SGHTA, CDR2 FQGNSA. There are 12 residues in the CDR3. Trimming cost V 5 bases and J 9 bases, with 11 bases left between them. The CDR3 loop is CASSLPTGEQFF. For the CDR3, the DNA is TGTGCCAGCAGCCTACCAACGGGTGAGCAGTTCTTC.

This clonotype was counted between two and nine times. The chain recombines TRBV28 with TRBJ2-5; TRBD1 matches 8 bases. V was clipped by 6 bases and J by 5 bases; unmatched bases: 11. CDR1 and CDR2 from the germline V gene are MDHEN and SYDVKM. The CDR3 contains 15 residues. Here the CDR3 reads CASSNDRGYGETQYF. Written as DNA, the CDR3 is TGTGCCAGCAGCAACGACAGGGGTTATGGGGAGACCCAGTACTTC.

This clonotype has just a few counts. J is TRBJ2-1 and V is TRBV7-9, with 8 bases that match TRBD2. Germline values: CDR1 SEHNR, CDR2 FQNEAQ (reference sequence). The CDR3 covers 17 residues. V lost 1 base and J lost 6; bases outside the gene matches: 11. DNA of the CDR3: TGTGCCAGCAGCTTAGGGGCGGGGACGGGAGGGCTCAATGAGCAGTTCTTC. Translation gives CASSLGAGTGGLNEQFF.

The V and J genes are TRBV7-9 and TRBJ1-4; no reliable D call. The V and J ends lost 1 base and 2 bases respectively, with 8 bases between them. The CDR3 runs 15 residues. CDR1 is SEHNR, CDR2 FQNEAQ, per germline (reference sequence). CDR3 loop: CASSLVTGTNEKLFF. As DNA, the CDR3 is TGTGCCAGCAGCTTAGTAACCGGGACTAATGAAAAACTGTTTTTT.

This sequence joins TRBV28 and TRBJ2-1; perhaps TRBD1 as D (5 bases). The CDR3 loop spans 15 amino acids. The V end was cut by 6 bases, the J end by 0 bases, with 12 bases between. Per germline, CDR1 MDHEN and CDR2 SYDVKM. The CDR3 DNA follows: TGTGCCAGCAGACTCCACAGGAACTCCTACAATGAGCAGTTCTTC. This translates into CASRLHRNSYNEQFF. The full variable domain, completed using reference TRBV28 and TRBJ2-1, is DVKVTQSSRYLVKRTGEKVFLECVQDMDHENMFWYRQDPGLGLRLIYFSYDVKMKEKGDIPEGYSVSREKKERFSLILESASTNQTSMYLCASRLHRNSYNEQFFGPGTRLTVL.

The rearrangement uses TRBV7-8 and TRBJ2-3, with D hard to call. Trimming took 8 bases from V and 0 from J, leaving 6 bases between them. Germline CDR1 and CDR2: SGHVS and FQNEAQ. The CDR3 extends over 12 amino acids. CDR3 in amino acids: CASASSTDTQYF. CDR3 nucleotide sequence: TGTGCCAGCGCTTCTAGCACAGATACGCAGTATTTT.

This clonotype was seen at least ten times. The chain joins TRBV20-1 to TRBJ1-1; D not resolved. V was trimmed by 3 bases and J by 0 bases, leaving 11 bases between them. The CDR3 covers 14 residues. The germline V gene has CDR1 DFQATT and CDR2 SNEGSKA (reference sequence). The CDR3 nucleotides read TGCAGTGCTAGTGGCGGGCTTATGAACACTGAAGCTTTCTTT. This gives the protein CSASGGLMNTEAFF.